A selection of T cell receptor beta chains follows, all from one sample in a study of blood T cell repertoires in COVID-19. This table comes from immunoSEQ multiplex PCR, and its TCRdb copy is limited to in-frame clones, with some not included. Counted here are tens of thousands of clones, approximately 86% occurring once; the ten biggest clones make up over 1%. Material: peripheral blood. Every receptor here comes from a man aged 55 to 70 with acute or convalescent COVID-19. CDR3s include the opening cysteine and the closing phenylalanine or tryptophan. The D gene is left open where the match is weak. Clone size appears in some rows only: once, few, many, or a class for an expanded clone.

V gene	D gene	clone size	J gene	CDR3 DNA	CDR3 protein
TRBV5-4	TRBD2	once	TRBJ2-1	TGTGCCAGCAGCAAAGGACTAGCGGGGGCAGGCGAGCAGTTCTTC	CASSKGLAGAGEQFF
TRBV5-8	.	.	TRBJ1-1	TGTGCCAGCAGCTTATCACGCTGGCAGAAAGCTTTCTTT	CASSLSRWQKAFF
TRBV2	TRBD1	.	TRBJ2-1	TGTGCCAGCAGATACGGGACAGGGGGCGGTGAGCAGTTCTTC	CASRYGTGGGEQFF
TRBV12-3/TRBV12-4	.	once	TRBJ1-2	TGTGCCAGCAGACCTTTATCAGATGGCTACACCTTC	CASRPLSDGYTF
TRBV18	TRBD2	few	TRBJ2-1	TGTGCCAGCTCACCCTTGATGATGACTAGCGGTTCCTACAATGAGCAGTTCTTC	CASSPLMMTSGSYNEQFF
TRBV6-1	.	medium-sized	TRBJ2-7	TGTGCCAGCAGTGAAGAAGGACAGGGAGGGCTCGAGCAGTACTTC	CASSEEGQGGLEQYF
TRBV6-5	.	.	TRBJ1-2	TGTGCCAGCAGCCGAGGGGAGGGGAACTATGGCTACACCTTC	CASSRGEGNYGYTF
TRBV2	.	once	TRBJ1-1	TGTGCCAGCAGTGGAGTTGTCGCAGGGCCCATCCCTAGCACTGAAGCTTTCTTT	CASSGVVAGPIPSTEAFF
TRBV5-5	.	.	TRBJ2-1	TGTGCCAGCAGCTTGGAAGCGAGCGACTATGAGCAGTTCTTC	CASSLEASDYEQFF
TRBV4-1	TRBD1	once	TRBJ2-2	TGCGCCAGCAGCCCCGGGACAGCGAACACCGGGGAGCTGTTTTTT	CASSPGTANTGELFF
TRBV21-1	.	.	TRBJ1-5	TGTGCCACCCGGGGGGGGAGGCCCGGGGTGAGCAATCAGCCCCAGCATTTT	CATRGGRPGVSNQPQHF
TRBV6-2/TRBV6-3	.	.	TRBJ2-7	TGTGCCAGCACTTACCCCTCGCGGAGGGGATGGTACGAGCAGTACTTC	CASTYPSRRGWYEQYF
TRBV9	.	.	TRBJ1-1	TGTGCCAGCAGCAATACAGGGAGGGAGACTGAAGCTTTCTTT	CASSNTGRETEAFF
TRBV4-1	.	.	TRBJ2-5	TGCGCCAGCAGCCGAACGGGTGGGGGGTTGGAGACCCAGTACTTC	CASSRTGGGLETQYF
TRBV29-1	.	.	TRBJ2-3	TGCAGCGTTGACAGGGGTAGGACAGATACGCAGTATTTT	CSVDRGRTDTQYF
TRBV3-1/TRBV3-2	.	.	TRBJ1-6	TGTGCCAGCAGCCGCGCTAATTCACCCCTCCACTTT	CASSRANSPLHF
TRBV5-8	.	.	TRBJ2-2	TGTGCCAGCACCCGATTACGACAGAACCCACCCAACACCGGGGAGCTGTTTTTT	CASTRLRQNPPNTGELFF
TRBV10-3	TRBD2	few	TRBJ2-2	TGTGCCATCAGTGAGTGGACTAGCGGGAGGAAAGGGAACACCGGGGAGCTGTTTTTT	CAISEWTSGRKGNTGELFF
TRBV2	TRBD1	once	TRBJ2-7	TGTGCCAGCAGCGACAGGGTAAGGGCTTACGAGCAGTACTTC	CASSDRVRAYEQYF
TRBV6-1	.	.	TRBJ1-1	TGTGCCAGCAGTGAAGCATTGGTTTCGCTCGGCACTGAAGCTTTCTTT	CASSEALVSLGTEAFF
TRBV19	TRBD1	.	TRBJ1-5	TGTGCCAGTAGTATAGTAGGGACAGGGGGCAATCAGCCCCAGCATTTT	CASSIVGTGGNQPQHF
TRBV28	.	.	TRBJ1-3	TGTGCCAGCAGTTTCCAGGGAGGGGCTGGAAACACCATATATTTT	CASSFQGGAGNTIYF
TRBV7-9	.	.	TRBJ1-1	TGTGCCAGCAGCTTCCAGGGGTTACGAACGACTGAAGCTTTCTTT	CASSFQGLRTTEAFF
TRBV6-5	TRBD1	.	TRBJ1-4	TGTGCCAGCAGGTACAGGGGGAGAGGAGCTAATGAAAAACTGTTTTTT	CASRYRGRGANEKLFF
TRBV10-1	TRBD2	.	TRBJ2-5	TGCGCCAGCAGTGAGGAGGCTAGCGGGACCCAGTACTTC	CASSEEASGTQYF
TRBV4-2	TRBD1	.	TRBJ1-2	TGTGCCAGCAGCCAGGACCTGCTTGGGGGGACAGAAGGAAACTATGGCTACACCTTC	CASSQDLLGGTEGNYGYTF
TRBV7-9	.	.	TRBJ1-1	TGTGCCACCCAGTTAGGGGGTGGGACTGAAGCTTTCTTT	CATQLGGGTEAFF
TRBV6-6	.	.	TRBJ1-2	TGTGCCAGCAGTTACCCCCCGGACTATGGCTACACCTTC	CASSYPPDYGYTF
TRBV18	.	.	TRBJ2-3	TGTGCCAGCTCACCATACTCCTCTCCTACTAGCACAGATACGCAGTATTTT	CASSPYSSPTSTDTQYF
TRBV7-9	TRBD1	few	TRBJ1-3	TGTGCCAGCAGCTCTCGGACAGGGGGCAACACCATATATTTT	CASSSRTGGNTIYF
TRBV7-8	.	.	TRBJ1-2	TGTGCCAGCAGCTCCCCCGGGGGGGAGGCGGGGGGCTACACCTTC	CASSSPGGEAGGYTF
TRBV11-1	TRBD2	.	TRBJ2-7	TGTGCCAGCAGCTTAGACCCTACTAGCGCCGACGAGCAGTACTTC	CASSLDPTSADEQYF
TRBV11-3	.	once	TRBJ2-7	TGTGCCAGCAGCCCCTCGGGGAGCCGGTACGAGCAGTACTTC	CASSPSGSRYEQYF
TRBV9	TRBD1	few	TRBJ1-2	TGTGCCAGCAGCGTAGGGGACAGGGGACTTTACACCTTC	CASSVGDRGLYTF
TRBV11-3	TRBD2	.	TRBJ2-1	TGTGCCAGCAGCGGAGGGACTAGCGGAAACAATGAGCAGTTCTTC	CASSGGTSGNNEQFF
TRBV7-9	TRBD1	.	TRBJ2-1	TGTGCCAGCAGCTCAACAGGGGCAGGCTACAATGAGCAGTTCTTC	CASSSTGAGYNEQFF
TRBV19	TRBD1	.	TRBJ2-7	TGTGCCAGTAGTATCGGACAGGGGAGCTCCTACGAGCAGTACTTC	CASSIGQGSSYEQYF
TRBV5-6	.	.	TRBJ2-5	TGTGCCAGCAGCTTGGGGCAGGGGGGAAGTGTGTCAGAGACCCAGTACTTC	CASSLGQGGSVSETQYF
TRBV7-8	.	.	TRBJ1-5	TGTGCCAGCAGCTTCGGGTCCAATCAGCCCCAGCATTTT	CASSFGSNQPQHF
TRBV14	TRBD1	few	TRBJ1-2	TGTGCCAGCAGCCCCCGGGACAGGAACTATGGCTACACCTTC	CASSPRDRNYGYTF
TRBV7-9	TRBD1	.	TRBJ2-2	TGTGCCAGCAGCTTAGACGGACAGGGGACCGGGGAGCTGTTTTTT	CASSLDGQGTGELFF
TRBV11-3	TRBD1	once	TRBJ2-2	TGTGCCAGCAGCTACGCTGGGGGACAGGTGCACACCGGGGAGCTGTTTTTT	CASSYAGGQVHTGELFF
TRBV4-2	.	.	TRBJ2-7	TGTGCCAGCAGCCAAGAAGGCGGGATCGGCGGGCTTTACGAGCAGTACTTC	CASSQEGGIGGLYEQYF
TRBV18	TRBD1	.	TRBJ1-6	TGTGCCAGCTCGTATACAGGGGGCGATTCACCCCTCCACTTT	CASSYTGGDSPLHF
TRBV29-1	.	.	TRBJ1-2	TGCAGCGTTGTTATGGCAGGCTATGGCTACACCTTC	CSVVMAGYGYTF
TRBV5-1	.	once	TRBJ2-3	TGCGCCAGCAGCTTGAGTGTGGGGGCGGATACGCAGTATTTT	CASSLSVGADTQYF
TRBV7-3	TRBD2	.	TRBJ2-3	TGTGCCAGCAGCTCAGCTTCTAGCGGGGGGGCCGATGAAGATACGCAGTATTTT	CASSSASSGGADEDTQYF
TRBV5-1	TRBD1	.	TRBJ1-6	TGCGCCAGCAGGGACGACAGGGTGGCACCCCTCCACTTT	CASRDDRVAPLHF
TRBV7-2	TRBD2	.	TRBJ2-1	TGTGCCAGCAGCTTAGACGGCGGGAGCTTTTCCTACAATGAGCAGTTCTTC	CASSLDGGSFSYNEQFF
TRBV20-1	.	.	TRBJ2-7	TGCAGTGCTAGATCCTTCTACGAGCAGTACTTC	CSARSFYEQYF
TRBV28	TRBD1	.	TRBJ2-6	TGTGCCAGCCTTGTACCACAGGGGGCGGAAGGGGCCAACGTCCTGACTTTC	CASLVPQGAEGANVLTF
TRBV5-1	TRBD2	.	TRBJ2-1	TGCGCCAGCAGAACTAGCGGGAGCAACAATGAGCAGTTCTTC	CASRTSGSNNEQFF
TRBV10-3	.	.	TRBJ2-7	TGTGCCATTACTGACGGAGCCTCCTACGGGCAGTACTTC	CAITDGASYGQYF
TRBV6-2/TRBV6-3	.	.	TRBJ1-1	TGTGCCAGCAGTCGTAACACTGAAGCTTTCTTT	CASSRNTEAFF
TRBV12-2	.	.	TRBJ2-5	TGTGCAAGTCGCTTAGCAGGCCCCGACTTGACTAGCGGGGCCCAAGAGACCCAGTACTTC	CASRLAGPDLTSGAQETQYF
TRBV19	.	.	TRBJ1-5	TGTGCCAGTACCGAGGGGCGGGGTAGCAATCAGCCCCAGCATTTT	CASTEGRGSNQPQHF
TRBV10-2	TRBD1	.	TRBJ2-3	TGCGCCAGCAGGCTCCGGGACAGGGGGCAGATGGGTGGCACAGATACGCAGTATTTT	CASRLRDRGQMGGTDTQYF
TRBV2	TRBD2	.	TRBJ2-2	TGTGCCAGCAGTGAAGAAGTAATAGCCAGCGGGGTGAGAACCGGGGAGCTGTTTTTT	CASSEEVIASGVRTGELFF
TRBV28	TRBD1	.	TRBJ1-1	TGTGCCAGCAGCCTGATGACAGGGTTGAACACTGAAGCTTTCTTT	CASSLMTGLNTEAFF
TRBV2	TRBD1	.	TRBJ2-3	TGTGCCAGCAGCCAGGACAGGGGAGGATCAGATACGCAGTATTTT	CASSQDRGGSDTQYF